The next 30 T cell receptor beta chains were all read from a single sample in a study of CD4+ T cells in melanoma. Profiled with immunoSEQ multiplex PCR; TCRdb holds only in-frame clones, not every one. There are about 140,000 clones in the sample; 85% to 95% occur only once, and less than 2% lies in the top ten. The source of these receptors is a human donor with melanoma.

The sample holds a few counts of this clone. As DNA, the CDR3 is TGTGCCAGCAGCCAAATCACAGATACGCAGTATTTT. Its protein product is CASSQITDTQYF. This chain uses TRBV11-2 with TRBJ2-3, with D unclear. This CDR3 has 12 amino acids. Deletions cut 5 bases from V and 2 bases from J, with 5 bases between. Germline V gives CDR1 SGHAT, CDR2 FQNNGV. Complete variable domain (other parts from reference TRBV11-2 and TRBJ2-3): EAGVAQSPRYKIIEKRQSVAFWCNPISGHATLYWYQQILGQGPKLLIQFQNNGVVDDSQLPKDRFSAERLKGVDSTLKIQPAKLEDSAVYLCASSQITDTQYFGPGTRLTVL.

This clone has just one count. The V and J genes are TRBV5-1 and TRBJ1-2; D remains ambiguous. Germline-derived CDR1 and CDR2 are SGHRS and YFSETQ. CDR3 length equals 12 residues. V was shortened by 0 bases and J by 11 bases, with 11 bases between the two germline ends. In nucleotides, the CDR3 is TGCGCCAGCAGCTTGGCCCTACTCGAATACACCTTC. Encoded protein: CASSLALLEYTF.

This clone was observed once. The rearrangement joins TRBV29-1 to TRBJ2-1; TRBD2 might be the D (6 bases). The CDR3 covers 15 residues. Between the trimmed V and J ends, which lost 1 base and 2 bases, there was a span of 12 bases. Germline assignment: CDR1 SQVTM and CDR2 ANQGSEA. As DNA, the CDR3 is TGCAGCGTTGAAGCCCCGACGGGGGCCTACAATGAGCAGTTCTTC. This encodes CSVEAPTGAYNEQFF.

The rearrangement joins TRBV5-1 to TRBJ1-2, with 7 bases aligning to TRBD1. J gave up 4 bases and V 0 bases, and 9 bases lay outside the gene matches. Per germline, CDR1 SGHRS and CDR2 YFSETQ. This CDR3 has 16 amino acids. CDR3 amino acids: CASSLAPGQRFYGYTF. The DNA of the CDR3 is TGCGCCAGCAGCTTGGCGCCGGGACAGAGATTCTATGGCTACACCTTC.

This clone appeared a single time. V gene TRBV5-5 combines with J gene TRBJ2-5; 10 nucleotides line up with TRBD2. Germline V gives CDR1 SGHKS, CDR2 YYEKEE (reference sequence). The CDR3 has 16 amino acids. The V gene end was trimmed by 1 base and the J gene end by 4 bases; junction bases not matched to a gene: 7. The CDR3 DNA sequence: TGTGCCAGCAGCTTGAACACCGGGACTAGCGCAGAGACCCAGTACTTC. As protein: CASSLNTGTSAETQYF.

V usage is TRBV30 and J usage is TRBJ2-5; D is ambiguous. Looked up from germline, CDR1 is GTSNPN and CDR2 is SVGIG (reference sequence). The CDR3 spans 12 residues. With 5 bases removed from V and 4 bases from J, the gap between germline ends came to 11 bases. Here the CDR3 reads CAWGGGIETQYF. The CDR3 DNA reads TGTGCCTGGGGCGGTGGAATAGAGACCCAGTACTTC.

This chain uses TRBV5-1 with TRBJ2-3; D is unresolved. The germline CDR1 and CDR2 sequences are SGHRS and YFSETQ. Trimming took 0 bases from V and 10 from J, leaving 9 bases between them. This CDR3 comprises 12 residues. DNA for the CDR3: TGCGCCAGCAGCTTGGACGCTAGGGCGCAGTATTTT. It yields the protein CASSLDARAQYF.

The V and J genes are TRBV6-1 and TRBJ1-1, with D uncertain. CDR3 length: 14 amino acids. Trimming left V 0 bases short and J 1 base short, with 6 bases between. Per germline, CDR1 MNHNS and CDR2 SASEGT. The CDR3 DNA sequence: TGTGCCAGCAGTGAAGCCTGGAGGAACACTGAAGCTTTCTTT. Its protein product is CASSEAWRNTEAFF.

The chain couples TRBV4-2 to TRBJ2-5; TRBD2 might be the D (5 bases). The CDR3 is 14 residues long. The germline gives CDR1 LGHNA, CDR2 YNFKEQ. The germline V and J ends were trimmed by 1 base and 5 bases, with 11 bases remaining between them. The CDR3 region has the DNA TGTGCCAGCAGCCAAGTCGGACTGAGGGAGACCCAGTACTTC. Its protein product is CASSQVGLRETQYF.

V and J are TRBV6-5 and TRBJ2-5; 8 bases agree with TRBD1. This CDR3 is built from 15 residues. Germline loops: CDR1 MNHEY, CDR2 SVGAGI. The trim removed 3 bases at V and 7 bases at J, leaving 10 bases unmatched. Written as DNA, the CDR3 is TGTGCCAGCAGTTATATTTCAGGGGGCGTGGGGACCCAGTACTTC. Protein product: CASSYISGGVGTQYF.

The chain links TRBV7-6 to TRBJ2-4; TRBD1 aligns across 8 bases. V was clipped by 1 base and J by 2 bases; unmatched bases: 7. The CDR3 runs to 17 residues. CDR1 and CDR2 from the germline V gene are SGHVS and FNYEAQ. CDR3 in DNA: TGTGCCAGCAGCTTAGGACAGGGGATTGGGACCAAAAACATTCAGTACTTC. It yields the protein CASSLGQGIGTKNIQYF.

CDR3 in amino acids: CASSLQATARGQAFF. CDR3 in DNA: TGTGCCAGCAGTTTGCAAGCTACGGCCCGGGGGCAAGCTTTCTTT. V gene TRBV2 combines with J gene TRBJ1-1, with a weak D call TRBD1 (6 bases). Per the germline V gene, CDR1 is SNHLY and CDR2 is FYNNEI. There are 15 residues in the CDR3. With 5 bases removed from V and 9 bases from J, the gap between germline ends came to 22 bases.

The V and J genes are TRBV2 and TRBJ1-2; D call uncertain. The V gene's germline CDR1 is SNHLY and CDR2 FYNNEI. V dropped 7 bases and J dropped 3 bases, with 12 bases sitting between them. This CDR3 spans 13 amino acids. The CDR3 is CASTEDGYYGYTF. The CDR3 bases are TGTGCCAGCACCGAAGACGGATACTATGGCTACACCTTC. The variable domain in full, completed from reference TRBV2 and TRBJ1-2, reads EPEVTQTPSHQVTQMGQEVILRCVPISNHLYFYWYRQILGQKVEFLVSFYNNEISEKSEIFDDQFSVERPDGSNFTLKIRSTKLEDSAMYFCASTEDGYYGYTFGSGTRLTVV.

The rearrangement links TRBV6-9 to TRBJ2-5; D tentatively fits TRBD1 or TRBD2 (6 bases each). Germline V gives CDR1 MNHGY, CDR2 SVAAGI. The ends were cut back, 2 bases at V and 3 bases at J, with 16 bases in the middle. The CDR3 totals 16 residues. The CDR3 bases are TGTGCCAGCAGTTATCCGCCTCAGGAGGGGGAAGAGACCCAGTACTTC. It codes for CASSYPPQEGEETQYF.

The chain recombines TRBV2 with TRBJ1-4; D not certain. The CDR3 spans 16 residues. Germline lookup yields CDR1 SNHLY and CDR2 FYNNEI. The V end lost 2 bases, the J end lost 7 bases, and 17 bases lay between the germline ends. The CDR3 loop reads CASSELGPAVSEKLFF. CDR3 nucleotide sequence: TGTGCCAGCAGTGAACTTGGGCCGGCAGTAAGTGAAAAACTGTTTTTT.

The V call is TRBV30, the J call TRBJ2-5; D not resolved. V lost 7 bases, J lost 2 bases, and 11 bases lay in between. Germline V gene lookup returns CDR1 GTSNPN and CDR2 SVGIG (reference sequence). The CDR3 is made up of 12 amino acids. The CDR3 loop reads CASSPLQETQYF. In DNA, the CDR3 is TGTGCCTCTAGTCCGTTACAAGAGACCCAGTACTTC.

The chain carries TRBV2 and TRBJ2-7; weak D call: TRBD2 (6 bases). CDR3 length equals 14 residues. Germline V CDR1 and CDR2: SNHLY, FYNNEI. Trimming removed 5 bases at V and 1 base at J, with 12 bases between. The CDR3, as DNA: TGTGCCAGCAGTATAGCGGCGACGTCCTACGAGCAGTACTTC. This translates into CASSIAATSYEQYF.

The CDR3 bases are TGTGCCAGTAGTGGGGGCGGGGGGTCATACAATGAGCAGTTCTTC. Translating gives CASSGGGGSYNEQFF. The V gene is TRBV19, the J gene TRBJ2-1, with TRBD2 matching over 8 bases. The CDR3 is made up of 15 amino acids. J lost 4 bases, V lost 5 bases, and 7 bases had no gene match. In germline, CDR1 is LNHDA, CDR2 SQIVND (reference sequence).

The chain couples TRBV7-9 to TRBJ2-3, with 12 bases that match TRBD2. The CDR3 totals 16 residues. CDR1 SEHNR and CDR2 FQNEAQ come from the germline V gene (reference sequence). Unmatched junction bases numbered 6, after V lost 5 bases and J lost 3 bases. CDR3 sequence reads: CASSQGLAGSTDTQYF. The CDR3 nucleotides are TGTGCCAGCAGCCAAGGACTAGCGGGGTCAACAGATACGCAGTATTTT. Full variable domain (outside the CDR3, taken from reference TRBV7-9 and TRBJ2-3): DTGVSQNPRHKITKRGQNVTFRCDPISEHNRLYWYRQTLGQGPEFLTYFQNEAQLEKSRLLSDRFSAERPKGSFSTLEIQRTEQGDSAMYLCASSQGLAGSTDTQYFGPGTRLTVL.

The chain has TRBV6-5 and TRBJ1-1, with D uncertain. The V end was cut by 4 bases, the J end by 3 bases, with 9 bases between. Germline V gene lookup returns CDR1 MNHEY and CDR2 SVGAGI. The CDR3 is 13 amino acids. The CDR3 DNA reads TGTGCCAGCAGTTGGGGTCAGGACACTGAAGCTTTCTTT. It translates to CASSWGQDTEAFF.

The chain is built from TRBV7-3 and TRBJ2-1; weak D call: TRBD2 (5 bases). In germline, CDR1 is SGHTA, CDR2 FQGTGA. V gave up 6 bases and J gave up 5 bases, with 29 bases separating them. The CDR3 is 19 amino acids. The CDR3 DNA sequence: TGTGCCAGCAGACGTACGCGAGAAGCAGGACTGCCAGTTGACAATGAGCAGTTCTTC. It codes for CASRRTREAGLPVDNEQFF.

This chain joins TRBV7-6 and TRBJ1-2; D remains unclear. The CDR3 is 17 amino acids. Trimming took 1 base from V and 0 from J, leaving 15 bases between them. Germline V gene sequence: CDR1 SGHVS, CDR2 FNYEAQ. This CDR3 reads CASSLVPVVGTNYGYTF. DNA for the CDR3: TGTGCCAGCAGCTTAGTTCCTGTCGTAGGGACTAACTATGGCTACACCTTC.

This clone was observed a handful of times. The CDR3 coding sequence is TGTGCCAGCAAATTGTGGGATACGCAGTATTTT. Protein: CASKLWDTQYF. This chain uses TRBV6-5 with TRBJ2-3; D uncertain. The CDR3 has 11 amino acids. Between the trimmed V and J ends, which lost 7 bases and 6 bases, there was a span of 8 bases. From germline, CDR1 is MNHEY and CDR2 SVGAGI.

The J gene is TRBJ2-2, the V gene TRBV6-5; 8 bases line up with TRBD2. CDR3 size: 14 residues. V lost 1 base to trimming and J lost 6 bases; unmatched junction nucleotides: 1. Germline loops: CDR1 MNHEY, CDR2 SVGAGI. DNA for the CDR3: TGTGCCAGCAGTTACTTAGCGGGGTCCGGGGAGCTGTTTTTT. Amino acids: CASSYLAGSGELFF.

The chain carries TRBV10-1 and TRBJ2-1; 11 bases fit TRBD1. CDR1 WNHNN and CDR2 SYGVQD come from the germline V gene (reference sequence). V lost 3 bases to trimming and J lost 8 bases; unmatched junction nucleotides: 9. The CDR3 is 16 residues long. The CDR3 loop is CASSDRGDRGYHEQFF. As DNA, the CDR3 is TGCGCCAGCAGTGATCGGGGGGACAGGGGGTATCATGAGCAGTTCTTC.

The chain links TRBV7-6 to TRBJ1-6; D perhaps matches TRBD1 (5 bases). The CDR3 has 13 amino acids. V lost 5 bases to trimming and J lost 6 bases, with 8 bases between them. The germline V gene encodes CDR1 SGHVS and CDR2 FNYEAQ. CDR3 nucleotide sequence: TGTGCCAGCAGCCCGACAGTTAATTCACCCCTCCACTTT. Its translation is CASSPTVNSPLHF.

The chain carries TRBV5-4 and TRBJ2-3, with a tentative D call TRBD1 (6 bases). V shed 4 bases and J shed 6 bases, with 18 bases lying between them. Germline V CDR1 and CDR2: SGHNT, YYREEE (reference sequence). The CDR3 extends over 15 amino acids. The CDR3 is CASSHSVTGMDTQYF. CDR3 bases: TGTGCCAGCAGCCATTCCGTTACAGGGATGGATACGCAGTATTTT.

V usage is TRBV11-3 and J usage is TRBJ2-3; D might be TRBD1 or TRBD2, each matching 6 bases. This CDR3 is built from 14 residues. Between the trimmed V and J ends, which lost 8 bases and 4 bases, there was a span of 16 bases. CDR1 is SGHNT, CDR2 YENEEA, per germline. Written as DNA, the CDR3 is TGTGCCAGCTCAGGGGCGGGGAGTCCAGATACGCAGTATTTT. Its translation is CASSGAGSPDTQYF.

This chain links TRBV5-1 with TRBJ2-7; no reliable D call. V lost 1 base to trimming and J lost 2 bases, with 10 bases between them. The CDR3 spans 14 residues. Germline loops: CDR1 SGHRS, CDR2 YFSETQ. The CDR3 region has the DNA TGCGCCAGCAGCTTGCACCCGGAGACCTACGAGCAGTACTTC. Translating gives CASSLHPETYEQYF.

The V gene is TRBV15, the J gene TRBJ2-2; 9 bases are a match to TRBD1. The CDR3 sequence is 16 residues long. Germline lookup yields CDR1 LNHNV and CDR2 YYDKDF (reference sequence). J was trimmed by 5 bases and V by 3 bases; bases with no gene match: 7. CDR3 sequence (DNA): TGTGCCACCAGCAGTTCACAGGGGGCTCGTACCGGGGAGCTGTTTTTT. Protein sequence: CATSSSQGARTGELFF. Together with reference TRBV15 and TRBJ2-2, the CDR3 gives the full variable domain: DAMVIQNPRYQVTQFGKPVTLSCSQTLNHNVMYWYQQKSSQAPKLLFHYYDKDFNNEADTPDNFQSRRPNTSFCFLDIRSPGLGDTAMYLCATSSSQGARTGELFFGEGSRLTVL.